This TCR beta chain came from a study of T cell changes during pregnancy in multiple sclerosis. The CDR3 loop spans 11 amino acids. Germline loops: CDR1 DFQATT, CDR2 SNEGSKA (reference sequence). V was pared by 5 bases and J by 7 bases, with 9 bases between. Libraries were prepared by immunoSEQ multiplex PCR; TCRdb keeps only in-frame clonotypes and omits some of them. The sample has 90,000 to 150,000 clones, approximately 93% seen once; the top ten hold approximately 6.2%. The sequence came from a female donor with multiple sclerosis, enrolled in a pregnancy study. The sample in question was peripheral blood, obtained before pregnancy. The chain links TRBV20-1 to TRBJ1-5; no firm D call. CDR3 nucleotides: TGCAGTGCTGGGCCGGGGCAGCCCCAGCATTTT. Its protein is CSAGPGQPQHF.